These 10 T cell receptor beta chains share one sample of origin, sequenced in a study of shared clonotypes between healthy human individuals. Naive CD8 populations comprised CD45RO-negative cells positively selected for CCR7, excluding terminally differentiated effector memory CD45RA+ cells. Sequencing used immunoSEQ multiplex PCR; TCRdb keeps in-frame clones, though not all of them. The sample has around 2.1 million clones, roughly 91% seen once. Sequencing was carried out using naive CD8+ T cells from PBMCs. The receptor set was obtained from a man aged 18 to 35 in good health. Some clones in this sample may be carry-over from other donors' samples.

The chain carries TRBV4-3 and TRBJ1-2, with TRBD1 matching 11 bases. The trim removed 4 bases at V and 7 bases at J, leaving 5 bases unmatched. Germline CDR1 LGHNA, CDR2 YSLEER. The length of the CDR3 is 14 residues. The CDR3 loop reads CASSLDRGPAGYTF. Written as DNA, the CDR3 is TGCGCCAGCAGCCTGGACAGGGGGCCGGCTGGCTACACCTTC.

Note on this clone: Additional DNA sequences in this sample encode the identical CDR3. V is TRBV28 and J is TRBJ2-7; 9 bases align to TRBD1. The CDR3 totals 14 residues. V trimming: 5 bases; J trimming: 2 bases; junction bases outside the gene matches: 4. Per germline, CDR1 MDHEN and CDR2 SYDVKM. As DNA, the CDR3 is TGTGCCAGCAGTCTGGGACAGGGTACCTACGAGCAGTACTTC. Translated: CASSLGQGTYEQYF.

The V call is TRBV6-4, the J call TRBJ2-3; D may be TRBD1 or TRBD2 (5 bases each). The CDR3 runs 15 residues. Trimming took 5 bases from V and 1 from J, leaving 13 bases between them. Germline lookup yields CDR1 MRHNA and CDR2 SNTAGT. CDR3 protein: CASSSKGTGTDTQYF. Written as DNA, the CDR3 is TGTGCCAGCAGTTCAAAGGGGACCGGCACAGATACGCAGTATTTT.

A few counts support this clone. The chain carries TRBV6-1 and TRBJ1-2; D not certain. CDR3 length: 12 residues. The V gene lost 1 base and the J gene lost 8 bases, with 8 bases spanning the gap. The V gene's germline CDR1 is MNHNS and CDR2 SASEGT. In DNA form, the CDR3 reads TGTGCCAGCAGTGAAGTGAACAGCGGCTACACCTTC. It specifies CASSEVNSGYTF.

The chain uses TRBV11-2 and TRBJ2-1, with D perhaps matching TRBD2 (6 bases). Germline V gene data show CDR1 as SGHAT and CDR2 as FQNNGV. Trimming removed 4 bases from V and 5 bases from J, with 15 bases in between. This CDR3 comprises 15 residues. The CDR3 DNA reads TGTGCCAGCAGCTCCAGTCTAGCGCCCGACAATGAGCAGTTCTTC. Amino acid sequence: CASSSSLAPDNEQFF. Variable domain in full (rest from reference TRBV11-2 and TRBJ2-1): EAGVAQSPRYKIIEKRQSVAFWCNPISGHATLYWYQQILGQGPKLLIQFQNNGVVDDSQLPKDRFSAERLKGVDSTLKIQPAKLEDSAVYLCASSSSLAPDNEQFFGPGTRLTVL.

The chain has TRBV4-2 and TRBJ2-2; D call uncertain. V was trimmed by 0 bases and J by 8 bases, leaving 1 base between them. The CDR3 runs 11 residues. Germline assignment: CDR1 LGHNA and CDR2 YNFKEQ. CDR3 nucleotide sequence: TGTGCCAGCAGCCAAGATGGGGAGCTGTTTTTT. This translates into CASSQDGELFF.

The rearrangement uses TRBV5-1 and TRBJ1-3, with unresolved D. V lost 0 bases and J lost 0, with 10 bases in between. CDR3 size: 16 residues. Germline V gene lookup returns CDR1 SGHRS and CDR2 YFSETQ. The CDR3 DNA is TGCGCCAGCAGCTTGGTGTGGCGAAGCTCTGGAAACACCATATATTTT. Protein product: CASSLVWRSSGNTIYF.

The V and J genes are TRBV10-3 and TRBJ1-6, with TRBD1 identical over 8 bases. The CDR3 has 15 residues. J lost 9 bases, V lost 8 bases, and 12 bases had no gene match. Germline V lookup: CDR1 ENHRY, CDR2 SYGVKD. The CDR3 nucleotides read TGTGCCATCTCACCTACAGGGGGAAACGGTTCACCCCTCCACTTT. It translates to CAISPTGGNGSPLHF.

The rearrangement joins TRBV2 to TRBJ2-1, with 9 bases that match TRBD2. V gave up 5 bases and J gave up 9 bases; unmatched junction bases: 17. Per the germline V gene, CDR1 is SNHLY and CDR2 is FYNNEI. The CDR3 runs to 17 residues. In DNA, the CDR3 is TGTGCCAGCAGTTACTATGGGGGTGTAGCGGGAGCCGGTGAGCAGTTCTTC. Protein: CASSYYGGVAGAGEQFF.

The chain recombines TRBV9 with TRBJ2-7; TRBD2 matches at 10 bases. V trimming: 0 bases; J trimming: 4 bases; junction bases outside the gene matches: 4. Germline V gene lookup returns CDR1 SGDLS and CDR2 YYNGEE. The CDR3 consists of 15 residues. The CDR3 DNA is TGTGCCAGCAGCGTAGTGGCTAGCGGGAGATACGAGCAGTACTTC. It encodes CASSVVASGRYEQYF.